This entry is about one T cell receptor (beta chain). As yet, its antigen is unknown. Naive CD8 cells comprised CD45RO-negative, CCR7-positively selected cells, excluding terminally differentiated effector memory CD45RA+ cells. The protocol was immunoSEQ multiplex PCR, while the TCRdb copy is restricted to in-frame clones and leaves out a portion. The profile shows about 600,000 clones, 95% to 98% of them singletons. The data derive from a study of shared clonotypes between healthy human individuals. Study results and caveats: Sorted-subset samples were not fully sequenced, rarefaction indicated.

Germline-derived CDR1 and CDR2 are MNHNY and SVGAGI (reference sequence). CDR3 length: 15 residues. V shed 3 bases, J shed 6 bases, and the junction held 6 bases outside the gene matches. The source is a man under 40 in good health. Input material: naive CD8+ T cells sorted from blood. J is TRBJ2-2 and V is TRBV6-6, with 8 bases aligning to TRBD2. The chain's CDR3 is CASSYSGVSAGELFF. The CDR3 coding sequence is TGTGCCAGCAGTTATAGCGGGGTCTCGGCCGGGGAGCTGTTTTTT.